The entry that follows covers one T cell receptor beta chain sequence. Its antigen is not identified. This sample is drawn from a study of OX40 agonist ivuxolimab in advanced cancers. About the study: In three patients, partial responses were observed, one with hepatocellular carcinoma and two with cutaneous melanoma. Study observations and caveats: CD4+ and CD8+ T cells in blood underwent clonal expansion by week 6 at 0.1 to 3.0 mg/kg.

With baseline, cycle 4 day 1, and cycle 7 day 1 as timepoints, blood was sampled. The protocol was immunoSEQ multiplex PCR, while the TCRdb copy is restricted to in-frame clones and leaves out a portion. Among about 54,000 clones listed, 80% were seen once. V was cut by 7 bases and J by 5 bases, with 21 bases left in between. The CDR3 loop spans 15 amino acids. Germline V CDR1 and CDR2: LNHDA, SQIVND (reference sequence). The chain has TRBV19 and TRBJ2-7, with D perhaps TRBD2 (6 bases). The TCR was taken from an adult with an advanced solid tumor such as melanoma, head and neck, liver or kidney cancer. Sequences were derived from CD4+ or CD8+ T cells sorted from blood, sampled in a trial of the OX40 agonist ivuxolimab. The CDR3 region has the DNA TGTGCCAGTAAATCGGGCCGAGGCAGGGAGGACGAGCAGTACTTC. Protein product: CASKSGRGREDEQYF.